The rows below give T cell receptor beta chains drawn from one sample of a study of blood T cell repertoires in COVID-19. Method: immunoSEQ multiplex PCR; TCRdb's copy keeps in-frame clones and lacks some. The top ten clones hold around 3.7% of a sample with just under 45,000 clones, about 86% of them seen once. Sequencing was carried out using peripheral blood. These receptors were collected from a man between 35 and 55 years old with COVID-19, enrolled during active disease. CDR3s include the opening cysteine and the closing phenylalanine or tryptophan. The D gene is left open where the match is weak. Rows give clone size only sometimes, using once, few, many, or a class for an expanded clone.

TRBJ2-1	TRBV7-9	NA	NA	CASSLGQYNEQFF	TGTGCCAGCAGCTTAGGTCAGTACAATGAGCAGTTCTTC
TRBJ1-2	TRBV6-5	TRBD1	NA	CASRSGTGVYGYTF	TGTGCCAGCAGGTCCGGGACAGGGGTCTATGGCTACACCTTC
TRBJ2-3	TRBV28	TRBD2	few	CASSLPLGLAGGTDTQYF	TGTGCCAGCAGTTTACCCCTTGGACTAGCGGGGGGTACAGATACGCAGTATTTT
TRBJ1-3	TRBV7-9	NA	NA	CASSLGSTGNTIYF	TGTGCCAGCAGCTTAGGCAGTACTGGAAACACCATATATTTT
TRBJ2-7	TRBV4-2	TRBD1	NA	CASSLGTGSSYEQYF	TGTGCCAGCAGCCTCGGGACAGGGAGCTCCTACGAGCAGTACTTC
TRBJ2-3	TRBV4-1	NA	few	CASSLIGGTDTQYF	TGCGCCAGCAGCCTAATCGGTGGTACAGATACGCAGTATTTT
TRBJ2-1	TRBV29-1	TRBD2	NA	CSASSGLSSYNEQFF	TGCAGCGCTTCTAGCGGGCTGAGCTCCTACAATGAGCAGTTCTTC
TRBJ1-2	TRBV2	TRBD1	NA	CASSQGARTPYGYTF	TGTGCCAGCAGCCAGGGGGCCCGTACACCATATGGCTACACCTTC
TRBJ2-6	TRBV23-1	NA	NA	CASSQSAQGWFHSGANVLTF	TGCGCCAGCAGTCAATCAGCCCAGGGGTGGTTCCACTCTGGGGCCAACGTCCTGACTTTC
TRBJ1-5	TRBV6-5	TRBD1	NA	CASSYAPGTGSQPQHF	TGTGCCAGCAGTTATGCCCCCGGGACAGGGAGTCAGCCCCAGCATTTT
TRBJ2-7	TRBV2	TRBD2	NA	CASSSTSGSYEQYF	TGTGCCAGCAGTTCGACTAGCGGGAGCTACGAGCAGTACTTC
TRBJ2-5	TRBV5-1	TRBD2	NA	CASSLGTSGKETQYF	TGCGCCAGCAGCTTGGGGACTAGCGGGAAAGAGACCCAGTACTTC
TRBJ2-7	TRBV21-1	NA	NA	CASPPGQDVYEQYF	TGTGCCAGCCCCCCGGGACAGGATGTCTACGAGCAGTACTTC
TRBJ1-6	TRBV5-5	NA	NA	CASSSSRGNSPLHF	TGTGCCAGCAGCTCGAGCCGAGGGAACTCACCCCTCCACTTT
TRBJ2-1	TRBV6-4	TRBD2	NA	CASSDSRLAGGRNEQFF	TGTGCCAGCAGTGACTCGAGACTAGCGGGAGGGAGGAATGAGCAGTTCTTC
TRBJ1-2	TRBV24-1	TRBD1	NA	CATSDSSGQGRDGYTF	TGTGCCACCAGTGATTCGTCGGGACAGGGAAGGGATGGCTACACCTTC
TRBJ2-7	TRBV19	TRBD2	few	CASSIGHSGRDEQYF	TGTGCCAGTAGTATAGGGCATAGCGGGAGAGACGAGCAGTACTTC
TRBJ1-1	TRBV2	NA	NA	CASSSKQYGTEAFF	TGTGCCAGCAGTTCTAAACAGTACGGAACTGAAGCTTTCTTT
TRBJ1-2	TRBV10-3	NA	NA	CAISESSGQPRGYTF	TGTGCCATCAGTGAGTCCTCCGGACAGCCCCGTGGCTACACCTTC
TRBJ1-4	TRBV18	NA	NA	CASSPDAAGEKLFF	TGTGCCAGCTCACCGGATGCCGCGGGAGAAAAACTGTTTTTT
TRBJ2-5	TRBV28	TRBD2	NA	CASSPRLAGGWTQYF	TGTGCCAGCAGTCCTCGACTAGCGGGGGGATGGACCCAGTACTTC
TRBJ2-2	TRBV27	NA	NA	CVQRPLTNTGELFF	TGTGTCCAGCGCCCACTGACGAACACCGGGGAGCTGTTTTTT
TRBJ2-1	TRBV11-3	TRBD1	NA	CASSSGQNNEQFF	TGTGCCAGCAGCTCGGGACAGAACAATGAGCAGTTCTTC
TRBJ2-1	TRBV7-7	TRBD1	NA	CASSRPGGEQFF	TGTGCCAGCAGCCGCCCAGGGGGTGAGCAGTTCTTC
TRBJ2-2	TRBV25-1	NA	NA	CASSGAATGELFF	TGTGCCAGCAGTGGGGCAGCCACCGGGGAGCTGTTTTTT
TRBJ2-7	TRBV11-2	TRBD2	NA	CASSLGRLAGRYEQYF	TGTGCCAGCAGCTTAGGTAGACTAGCGGGGAGGTACGAGCAGTACTTC
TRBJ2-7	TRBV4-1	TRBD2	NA	CASSQGLAASYEQYF	TGCGCCAGCAGCCAAGGCCTAGCGGCTTCCTACGAGCAGTACTTC
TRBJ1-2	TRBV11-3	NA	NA	CASPPRAGLVGYGYTF	TGTGCCAGCCCCCCCCGTGCAGGCCTCGTTGGCTATGGCTACACCTTC
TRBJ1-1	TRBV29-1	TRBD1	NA	CSLTGFTEAFF	TGCAGCTTGACAGGGTTCACTGAAGCTTTCTTT
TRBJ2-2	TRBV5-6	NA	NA	CASRRQRAYTGELFF	TGTGCCAGCCGACGTCAGCGGGCCTACACCGGGGAGCTGTTTTTT
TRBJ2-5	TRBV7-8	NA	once	CASSLQQGRETQYF	TGTGCCAGCAGCCTCCAACAGGGGAGGGAGACCCAGTACTTC